The next 30 T cell receptor beta chains were all read from a single sample in a study of T cell changes during pregnancy in multiple sclerosis. This table comes from immunoSEQ multiplex PCR, and its TCRdb copy is limited to in-frame clones, with some not included. The sample holds 40,000 or so clones, approximately 93% seen once. This specimen was CD8+ T cells from peripheral blood mononuclear cells, taken in the third trimester of pregnancy. The source is a female donor with multiple sclerosis, enrolled in a pregnancy study.

The rearrangement joins TRBV5-6 to TRBJ1-4; 10 bases fit TRBD1. The CDR3 extends over 14 amino acids. Looked up from germline, CDR1 is SGHDT and CDR2 is YYEEEE. Trimming cost V 3 bases and J 6 bases; bases outside gene matches: 2. In DNA form, the CDR3 reads TGTGCCAGCAGCTGGGACAGGGGAGATGAAAAACTGTTTTTT. This encodes CASSWDRGDEKLFF. The whole variable domain, remainder taken from reference TRBV5-6 and TRBJ1-4, is DAGVTQSPTHLIKTRGQQVTLRCSPKSGHDTVSWYQQALGQGPQFIFQYYEEEERQRGNFPDRFSGHQFPNYSSELNVNALLLGDSALYLCASSWDRGDEKLFFGSGTQLSVL.

The V gene is TRBV27, the J gene TRBJ1-4, with TRBD1 identical over 8 bases. The CDR3 extends over 15 amino acids. Germline CDR1 reads MNHEY; CDR2 reads SMNVEV (reference sequence). V was clipped by 5 bases and J by 4 bases; unmatched bases: 6. The CDR3 spells CASSVGQGNNEKLFF. The CDR3 nucleotides are TGTGCCAGCAGTGTAGGACAGGGCAATAATGAAAAACTGTTTTTT.

The gene calls are TRBV5-6 and TRBJ2-7; D call uncertain. Looked up from germline, CDR1 is SGHDT and CDR2 is YYEEEE. This CDR3 region has 13 residues. The V and J ends lost 0 bases and 1 base respectively, with 5 bases between them. CDR3 in amino acids: CASSLAPSYEQYF. The CDR3 DNA reads as TGTGCCAGCAGCTTGGCCCCTTCCTACGAGCAGTACTTC.

The V and J genes are TRBV11-1 and TRBJ2-7; TRBD2 is a possible D gene (5 bases). The CDR3 sequence is 14 residues long. The germline gives CDR1 SGHAT, CDR2 FQDESV (reference sequence). The V and J ends lost 3 bases and 5 bases respectively, with 14 bases between them. The CDR3 DNA is TGTGCCAGCAGCTTCCCCGGGGATCTGGACGAGCAGTACTTC. This sequence encodes CASSFPGDLDEQYF.

The CDR3 sequence: CASSYLGQGGYNEQFF. CDR3 DNA: TGTGCCAGCAGTTACTTGGGGCAGGGAGGCTACAATGAGCAGTTCTTC. This chain connects TRBV6-5 to TRBJ2-1; D is perhaps TRBD2 (6 bases). V was clipped by 1 base and J by 3 bases, with 13 bases between them. The CDR3 contains 16 residues. Germline loops: CDR1 MNHEY, CDR2 SVGAGI.

The V gene is TRBV10-3, the J gene TRBJ1-6; 8 bases map to TRBD1. Trimming removed 3 bases from V and 7 bases from J; junction bases left unmatched: 11. The germline V gene has CDR1 ENHRY and CDR2 SYGVKD. There are 17 residues in the CDR3. CDR3 loop: CAISDPSFTGGNSPLHF. CDR3 coding DNA: TGTGCCATCAGTGACCCCTCCTTTACAGGGGGAAATTCACCCCTCCACTTT.

The V and J genes are TRBV5-1 and TRBJ2-3; D is perhaps TRBD1 (5 bases). This CDR3 has 15 amino acids. Trimming cost V 7 bases and J 0 bases, with 15 bases left between them. CDR1 is SGHRS, CDR2 YFSETQ, per germline. CDR3 in amino acids: CASGFTGSSTDTQYF. The CDR3 bases are TGCGCCAGCGGATTTACAGGTTCTAGCACAGATACGCAGTATTTT.

This chain uses TRBV6-1 with TRBJ1-2; D uncertain. V was pared by 3 bases and J by 6 bases, with 11 bases between. Germline V gene lookup returns CDR1 MNHNS and CDR2 SASEGT. The CDR3 sequence is 13 residues long. The chain's CDR3 is CASSEAPGDGYTF. CDR3 sequence (DNA): TGTGCCAGCAGTGAGGCGCCCGGGGATGGCTACACCTTC.

V gene TRBV6-5 combines with J gene TRBJ1-1, with 7 bases matching TRBD1. Germline V lookup: CDR1 MNHEY, CDR2 SVGAGI. The CDR3 consists of 16 residues. V shed 4 bases and J 0 bases; nucleotides not matched to a gene: 8. CDR3 in amino acids: CASSLTQGPMNTEAFF. The CDR3 DNA is TGTGCCAGCAGTTTAACACAGGGGCCCATGAACACTGAAGCTTTCTTT.

This chain's CDR3 is CASSLTGDAKNIQYF. CDR3 in DNA: TGTGCCAGCAGCTTGACAGGGGACGCCAAAAACATTCAGTACTTC. This chain links TRBV7-9 with TRBJ2-4, with TRBD1 matching over 8 bases. Germline V gene lookup returns CDR1 SEHNR and CDR2 FQNEAQ (reference sequence). V shed 3 bases and J 1 base; nucleotides not matched to a gene: 2. The CDR3 extends over 15 amino acids. Full variable domain (missing parts from reference TRBV7-9 and TRBJ2-4): DTGVSQNPRHKITKRGQNVTFRCDPISEHNRLYWYRQTLGQGPEFLTYFQNEAQLEKSRLLSDRFSAERPKGSFSTLEIQRTEQGDSAMYLCASSLTGDAKNIQYFGAGTRLSVL.

The chain links TRBV9 to TRBJ2-3, with D possibly being TRBD2 (6 bases). The CDR3 runs 17 residues. The V gene's germline CDR1 is SGDLS and CDR2 YYNGEE. V was trimmed by 2 bases and J by 2 bases, leaving 18 bases between them. The CDR3 bases are TGTGCCAGCAGCGTGCGGGTGGACTACGGGGACACAGATACGCAGTATTTT. Translated: CASSVRVDYGDTDTQYF.

The chain combines TRBV13 with TRBJ1-2; D possibly corresponds to TRBD1 (6 bases). V was trimmed by 2 bases and J by 6 bases, leaving 13 bases between them. Germline V gene sequence: CDR1 PRHDT, CDR2 FYEKMQ (reference sequence). The CDR3 totals 14 residues. The CDR3 is CASSLQRQGNGYTF. CDR3 bases: TGTGCCAGCAGCTTACAGCGGCAGGGGAATGGCTACACCTTC.

Here the CDR3 reads CSVEDQSLAGGGTDTQYF. CDR3 nucleotide sequence: TGCAGCGTTGAAGATCAGAGTCTAGCGGGGGGCGGCACAGATACGCAGTATTTT. The chain is built from TRBV29-1 and TRBJ2-3; 11 bases agree with TRBD2. Germline CDR1 SQVTM, CDR2 ANQGSEA. V lost 0 bases, J lost 1 base, and 9 bases stayed unmatched. CDR3 length: 18 amino acids.

The gene calls are TRBV6-6 and TRBJ2-3; weak D call: TRBD2 (5 bases). The V gene's germline CDR1 is MNHNY and CDR2 SVGAGI (reference sequence). This CDR3 region has 16 residues. Trimming stripped 0 bases from V and 0 bases from J, with 10 bases between. The CDR3 loop is CASSYSGKISTDTQYF. The CDR3 region has the DNA TGTGCCAGCAGTTACTCCGGGAAGATTAGCACAGATACGCAGTATTTT.

This rearrangement joins TRBV6-5 to TRBJ1-5; 9 bases are shared with TRBD1. The CDR3 runs 15 residues. With 0 bases clipped from V and 5 bases from J, the junction kept 2 bases outside the gene matches. CDR1 is MNHEY, CDR2 SVGAGI, per germline. CDR3 bases: TGTGCCAGCAGTTACTCTCGACAGGGGGATCAGCCCCAGCATTTT. As protein: CASSYSRQGDQPQHF.

CDR3 nucleotide sequence: TGTGCCACCAGGGAGGGAGAACCAGGGGAGCTGTTTTTT. This sequence encodes CATREGEPGELFF. The V gene is TRBV6-1, the J gene TRBJ2-2; 7 bases map to TRBD2. V was pared by 10 bases and J by 8 bases, with 10 bases of the junction left unmatched. This CDR3 region has 13 residues. CDR1 and CDR2 (germline): MNHNS, SASEGT.

The V gene is TRBV10-3, the J gene TRBJ2-5; TRBD1 agrees at 8 bases. V shed 10 bases, J shed 1 base, and the junction held 2 bases outside the gene matches. This CDR3 has 12 amino acids. From germline, CDR1 is ENHRY and CDR2 SYGVKD. DNA for the CDR3: TGTGCCACTACAGGGGGCCAAGAGACCCAGTACTTC. It translates to CATTGGQETQYF.

The V and J genes are TRBV27 and TRBJ2-2; TRBD2 agrees at 9 bases. Unmatched junction bases numbered 2, after V lost 4 bases and J lost 5 bases. The CDR3 length is 14 residues. CDR1 and CDR2 (germline): MNHEY, SMNVEV (reference sequence). CDR3 amino acids: CASSYLAGTGELFF. The CDR3 DNA is TGTGCCAGCAGTTACCTAGCGGGGACCGGGGAGCTGTTTTTT.

The rearrangement joins TRBV9 to TRBJ2-2; 8 bases line up with TRBD2. Trimming removed 6 bases from V and 6 bases from J; junction bases left unmatched: 1. In germline, CDR1 is SGDLS, CDR2 YYNGEE. The CDR3 has 12 amino acids. The CDR3 coding sequence is TGTGCCAGCACGGGGGGGGCCGGGGAGCTGTTTTTT. Translating gives CASTGGAGELFF.

The chain is built from TRBV6-1 and TRBJ2-5; 9 bases align to TRBD2. J was trimmed by 5 bases and V by 2 bases; bases with no gene match: 3. The CDR3 runs to 14 residues. Looked up from germline, CDR1 is MNHNS and CDR2 is SASEGT. CDR3 sequence reads: CASSESGGWETQYF. CDR3 nucleotides: TGTGCCAGCAGTGAAAGCGGGGGGTGGGAGACCCAGTACTTC.

The chain uses TRBV9 and TRBJ2-1, with D unclear. The germline CDR1 and CDR2 sequences are SGDLS and YYNGEE. Trimming cost V 7 bases and J 12 bases, with 11 bases left between them. The CDR3 extends over 10 amino acids. The CDR3 nucleotides read TGTGCCAGCGAATCTATCGGGCAGTTCTTC. It codes for CASESIGQFF.

The V call is TRBV18, the J call TRBJ2-7; 9 bases line up with TRBD2. With 3 bases clipped from V and 0 bases from J, the junction kept 6 bases outside the gene matches. The CDR3 contains 16 residues. Germline loops: CDR1 KGHSH, CDR2 LQKENI. The CDR3 DNA sequence: TGTGCCAGCTCACCTAGACTAGCGGATAGCTCCTACGAGCAGTACTTC. It translates to CASSPRLADSSYEQYF.

The J gene is TRBJ2-5, the V gene TRBV4-1; no clear D. The end of the DNA fits TRBJ2-7 better, so the J call may be wrong. Germline CDR1 reads MGHRA; CDR2 reads YSYEKL. This CDR3 contains 13 residues. CDR3 amino acids: CASSQESPHEQYF. DNA for the CDR3: TGCGCCAGCAGCCAAGAGTCCCCTCACGAGCAGTACTTC.

The chain employs TRBV29-1 and TRBJ2-2; D is ambiguous. V gave up 6 bases and J gave up 4 bases, with 9 bases separating them. This CDR3 has 12 residues. Germline V CDR1 and CDR2: SQVTM, ANQGSEA. In nucleotides, the CDR3 is TGCAGCGTCTTACGTAGCACCGGGGAGCTGTTTTTT. Amino acid sequence: CSVLRSTGELFF.

CDR3 nucleotide sequence: TGTGCCTGGAGTGTACCGGGGGACGAGCAGTACTTC. It codes for CAWSVPGDEQYF. The chain is built from TRBV30 and TRBJ2-7, with D tentatively TRBD2 (6 bases). The germline gives CDR1 GTSNPN, CDR2 SVGIG (reference sequence). The germline V and J ends were trimmed by 0 bases and 5 bases, with 8 bases remaining between them. This CDR3 region has 12 residues.

The chain uses TRBV18 and TRBJ2-4; TRBD1 aligns across 9 bases. V shed 3 bases, J shed 13 bases, and the junction held 13 bases outside the gene matches. This CDR3 is built from 15 residues. Germline CDR1 KGHSH, CDR2 LQKENI. The CDR3 DNA reads as TGTGCCAGCTCACCGTCGGGACAGGGCCCTTCTCGACAGTACTTC. Protein sequence: CASSPSGQGPSRQYF.

The rearrangement links TRBV14 to TRBJ1-6; D remains ambiguous. Germline V gives CDR1 SGHDN, CDR2 FVKESK. The germline V and J ends were trimmed by 4 bases and 6 bases, with 10 bases remaining between them. The CDR3 consists of 14 residues. The chain's CDR3 is CASSRTGANSPLHF. In nucleotides, the CDR3 is TGTGCCAGCAGCCGGACGGGAGCTAATTCACCCCTCCACTTT.

This clone was detected a few times. The rearrangement joins TRBV6-1 to TRBJ2-2; no reliable D call. CDR1 and CDR2 from the germline V gene are MNHNS and SASEGT. The CDR3 length is 14 residues. Trimming cost V 8 bases and J 7 bases, with 17 bases left between them. The CDR3 loop is CASPRPLSGGELFF. The DNA for the CDR3 is TGTGCCAGCCCAAGACCCCTTTCGGGCGGGGAGCTGTTTTTT.

The rearrangement links TRBV5-6 to TRBJ1-6; weak D call: TRBD1 (5 bases). The germline V gene has CDR1 SGHDT and CDR2 YYEEEE. This CDR3 region has 14 residues. With 0 bases removed from V and 9 bases from J, the gap between germline ends came to 10 bases. DNA of the CDR3: TGTGCCAGCAGCTTGGGGACATACAGTTCACCCCTCCACTTT. Translating it yields CASSLGTYSSPLHF.

This clone is labeled medium-sized. This chain connects TRBV5-8 to TRBJ1-2, with TRBD1 matching 7 bases. J lost 0 bases, V lost 3 bases, and 5 bases had no gene match. This CDR3 is 15 amino acids long. In germline, CDR1 is SGHTS, CDR2 YDEGEE. The CDR3 is CASSSATGTNYGYTF. Here the CDR3 DNA reads TGTGCCAGCAGCTCGGCGACAGGGACTAACTATGGCTACACCTTC.